The 4 T cell receptor beta chains below were found in one sample sequenced in a study of T cell responses to AZD1222 COVID-19 vaccine. Only in-frame clones appear in the TCRdb table, and some are missing; sequencing was by immunoSEQ multiplex PCR. The table shows about 150,000 clones, with roughly nine tenths occurring only once. Sequenced here: peripheral blood, sampled on day 0 of AZD1222 vaccination. The receptors derive from an adult in good health.

J is TRBJ1-1 and V is TRBV18; TRBD1 matches 7 bases. V was pared by 1 base and J by 4 bases, with 9 bases of the junction left unmatched. Germline V gives CDR1 KGHSH, CDR2 LQKENI. The CDR3 loop spans 16 amino acids. CDR3 in DNA: TGTGCCAGCTCACCACGACAGGGCGGGACGGGCACTGAAGCTTTCTTT. Amino acid sequence: CASSPRQGGTGTEAFF.

V and J are TRBV5-1 and TRBJ2-5; either TRBD1 or TRBD2 may supply D (5 bases each). In germline, CDR1 is SGHRS, CDR2 YFSETQ. The germline V and J ends were trimmed by 4 bases and 4 bases, with 14 bases remaining between them. CDR3 length: 14 amino acids. The CDR3, as DNA: TGCGCCAGCAGCCCGAGGGGTTTCAGAGAGACCCAGTACTTC. It specifies CASSPRGFRETQYF.

V gene TRBV11-3 combines with J gene TRBJ1-1; D remains ambiguous. Trimming took 0 bases from V and 0 from J, leaving 8 bases between them. Germline CDR1 and CDR2: SGHNT and YENEEA. This CDR3 comprises 15 residues. As DNA, the CDR3 is TGTGCCAGCAGCTTAGATCCGGCCATGAACACTGAAGCTTTCTTT. Amino acids: CASSLDPAMNTEAFF.

The rearrangement uses TRBV3-1 (or the pseudogene TRBV3-2) and TRBJ2-1; a weak D match, TRBD1 (6 bases). The CDR3 is made up of 15 amino acids. Per the germline V gene, CDR1 is LGHDT and CDR2 is YNNKEL (reference sequence). V shed 4 bases and J shed 0 bases, with 10 bases lying between them. The CDR3 bases are TGTGCCAGCAGCCCCGGACAGAGCTCCTACAATGAGCAGTTCTTC. Translation: CASSPGQSSYNEQFF.